These 23 T cell receptor beta chains were sequenced from one sample in a study of shared clonotypes between healthy human individuals. Assay used: immunoSEQ multiplex PCR; TCRdb lists only in-frame clones, some missing. The sample yields roughly 2.2 million clones, approximately 95% seen once. The material sequenced was naive CD4+ T cells from PBMCs. Subset here: CD45RA+ positively selected. Receptors were obtained from a man between 18 and 35 years old in good health. Some clones in this sample may be carry-over from other donors' samples.

The V gene is TRBV28, the J gene TRBJ2-2; D remains ambiguous. Deletions cut 5 bases from V and 3 bases from J, with 13 bases between. This CDR3 contains 15 residues. Germline V gene lookup returns CDR1 MDHEN and CDR2 SYDVKM. CDR3: CASSPLFRDTGELFF. The CDR3 coding sequence is TGTGCCAGCAGTCCCCTCTTTAGGGACACCGGGGAGCTGTTTTTT. Looking up the rest from reference TRBV28 and TRBJ2-2 gives the full variable domain: DVKVTQSSRYLVKRTGEKVFLECVQDMDHENMFWYRQDPGLGLRLIYFSYDVKMKEKGDIPEGYSVSREKKERFSLILESASTNQTSMYLCASSPLFRDTGELFFGEGSRLTVL.

The gene calls are TRBV29-1 and TRBJ2-3; D is tentatively TRBD1 or TRBD2 (5 bases each). V was pared by 5 bases and J by 3 bases, with 12 bases between. Germline V gene sequence: CDR1 SQVTM, CDR2 ANQGSEA. This CDR3 contains 13 residues. CDR3 sequence: CSVSGRTTDTQYF. CDR3 in DNA: TGCAGCGTTTCGGGACGGACAACAGATACGCAGTATTTT.

The chain is built from TRBV7-2 and TRBJ2-2; 8 nucleotides agree with TRBD2. CDR1 SGHTA and CDR2 FQGNSA come from the germline V gene. This CDR3 is 15 amino acids long. J gave up 5 bases and V 1 base, and 3 bases lay outside the gene matches. CDR3 bases: TGTGCCAGCAGCTTAGGGGGACTAGGGACCGGGGAGCTGTTTTTT. This encodes CASSLGGLGTGELFF.

This CDR3 is CASSSQGILAANEKLFF. CDR3 DNA sequence: TGTGCCAGCAGCTCACAGGGAATCTTAGCTGCTAATGAAAAACTGTTTTTT. The chain carries TRBV7-9 and TRBJ1-4, with a tentative D call TRBD1 (6 bases). The length of the CDR3 is 17 residues. The germline V gene encodes CDR1 SEHNR and CDR2 FQNEAQ (reference sequence). Trimming left V 4 bases short and J 3 bases short, with 18 bases between.

This clone was found a few times. The CDR3 region has the DNA TGTGCCAGCAGTGAATCGGTCAGCTATGGCTACACCTTC. Protein product: CASSESVSYGYTF. V and J are TRBV25-1 and TRBJ1-2; D not certain. Germline values: CDR1 MGHDK, CDR2 SYGVNS. The CDR3 length is 13 residues. Between the trimmed V and J ends, which lost 1 base and 4 bases, there was a span of 7 bases.

This chain links TRBV7-2 with TRBJ2-1; D not resolved. Looked up from germline, CDR1 is SGHTA and CDR2 is FQGNSA. V was shortened by 2 bases and J by 13 bases, with 9 bases between the two germline ends. CDR3 length: 11 amino acids. In nucleotides, the CDR3 is TGTGCCAGCAGCTTAACGGACCATCAGTTCTTC. This translates into CASSLTDHQFF. The full variable domain, completed using reference TRBV7-2 and TRBJ2-1, is GAGVSQSPSNKVTEKGKDVELRCDPISGHTALYWYRQSLGQGLEFLIYFQGNSAPDKSGLPSDRFSAERTGGSVSTLTIQRTQQEDSAVYLCASSLTDHQFFGPGTRLTVL.

The chain couples TRBV28 to TRBJ1-2; 7 bases are a match to TRBD1. Germline trimming cut 3 bases from V and 4 bases from J; bases unmatched to any gene: 5. This CDR3 comprises 14 residues. Germline-derived CDR1 and CDR2 are MDHEN and SYDVKM. CDR3 sequence: CASSFGPGGYGYTF. CDR3 coding DNA: TGTGCCAGCAGTTTTGGGCCAGGGGGCTATGGCTACACCTTC.

The rearrangement links TRBV28 to TRBJ1-2, with 7 bases lining up with TRBD1. The length of the CDR3 is 14 residues. Losses at the gene ends were 0 bases for V and 6 bases for J; bases not matched to a gene: 4. Germline V gene lookup returns CDR1 MDHEN and CDR2 SYDVKM. The CDR3 loop is CASSLWLQGDGYTF. CDR3 DNA: TGTGCCAGCAGTTTATGGCTTCAGGGGGATGGCTACACCTTC.

The CDR3 DNA reads as TGTGCCAGCAGCCTCTATTTAGTGGGACAAGGGGTGAACAATGAGCAGTTCTTC. Translating it yields CASSLYLVGQGVNNEQFF. The chain recombines TRBV25-1 with TRBJ2-1; possibly TRBD1 for D (6 bases). V gave up 6 bases and J gave up 5 bases, with 26 bases separating them. CDR1 is MGHDK, CDR2 SYGVNS, per germline. This CDR3 spans 18 amino acids. The complete variable domain, with remaining parts taken from reference TRBV25-1 and TRBJ2-1, reads EADIYQTPRYLVIGTGKKITLECSQTMGHDKMYWYQQDPGMELHLIHYSYGVNSTEKGDLSSESTVSRIRTEHFPLTLESARPSHTSQYLCASSLYLVGQGVNNEQFFGPGTRLTVL.

The chain carries TRBV21-1 and TRBJ2-3. TRBV21-1 is an annotated pseudogene. This CDR3 contains 15 residues. Here the CDR3 DNA reads TGTGCCAGTTGGTGGACCGACCGACCCACAGATACGCAGTATTTT. This sequence encodes CASWWTDRPTDTQYF.

This sequence joins TRBV28 and TRBJ2-5; D assignment may be TRBD1 or TRBD2 (5 bases each). The CDR3 totals 16 residues. V gave up 3 bases and J gave up 0 bases, with 14 bases separating them. Germline V gene sequence: CDR1 MDHEN, CDR2 SYDVKM. In DNA, the CDR3 is TGTGCCAGCAGTTTCTGGGCAGGGACGTACCAAGAGACCCAGTACTTC. This sequence encodes CASSFWAGTYQETQYF.

The chain combines TRBV27 with TRBJ2-3; 7 nucleotides agree with TRBD1. V shed 1 base, J shed 0 bases, and the junction held 1 base outside the gene matches. CDR3 length: 15 amino acids. Per the germline V gene, CDR1 is MNHEY and CDR2 is SMNVEV (reference sequence). The CDR3 region is CASSLYRGSTDTQYF. CDR3 nucleotide sequence: TGTGCCAGCAGTTTATACAGGGGCAGCACAGATACGCAGTATTTT.

The chain recombines TRBV6-5 with TRBJ1-1; D remains ambiguous. The V gene's germline CDR1 is MNHEY and CDR2 SVGAGI. V was cut by 6 bases and J by 3 bases, with 11 bases left in between. The CDR3 is 13 residues long. The CDR3 protein is CASRLSVYTEAFF. The CDR3 DNA is TGTGCCAGCAGGTTATCAGTGTACACTGAAGCTTTCTTT.

This clone was counted a few times. The rearrangement uses TRBV30 and TRBJ1-1; D is undetermined. There are 13 residues in the CDR3. Germline CDR1 is GTSNPN and CDR2 is SVGIG (reference sequence). V was trimmed by 5 bases and J by 0 bases, leaving 10 bases between them. Here the CDR3 reads CAWLSPVNTEAFF. CDR3 sequence (DNA): TGTGCCTGGCTCTCCCCGGTGAACACTGAAGCTTTCTTT.

The chain has TRBV2 and TRBJ2-3; no reliable D call. Germline values: CDR1 SNHLY, CDR2 FYNNEI. The V and J ends lost 2 bases and 0 bases respectively, with 18 bases between them. The CDR3 totals 18 residues. The DNA for the CDR3 is TGTGCCAGCAGTGAACGGTTTGTCCAGGCCACTAGCACAGATACGCAGTATTTT. It codes for CASSERFVQATSTDTQYF.

The chain has TRBV5-1 and TRBJ1-3; D is unresolved. V was cut by 4 bases and J by 8 bases, with 13 bases left in between. The CDR3 is 13 amino acids. Germline lookup yields CDR1 SGHRS and CDR2 YFSETQ. The CDR3 sequence is CASSALSGDTIYF. For the CDR3, the DNA is TGCGCCAGCAGCGCCCTCTCTGGGGACACCATATATTTT.

V is TRBV29-1 and J is TRBJ1-1; D gene unclear. The CDR3 consists of 10 residues. V was trimmed by 8 bases and J by 0 bases, leaving 4 bases between them. The germline V gene has CDR1 SQVTM and CDR2 ANQGSEA. CDR3 sequence reads: CSILNTEAFF. In DNA, the CDR3 is TGCAGCATATTGAACACTGAAGCTTTCTTT.

This chain uses TRBV5-1 with TRBJ2-2; 7 bases agree with TRBD2. CDR1 and CDR2 from the germline V gene are SGHRS and YFSETQ. V lost 4 bases to trimming and J lost 2 bases; unmatched junction nucleotides: 11. This CDR3 comprises 17 residues. The DNA for the CDR3 is TGCGCCAGCAGCCCTTCATGGGCTAGCGGAAACACCGGGGAGCTGTTTTTT. This codes for CASSPSWASGNTGELFF.

The table lists this clone with a count of one. The chain recombines TRBV7-9 with TRBJ1-1; 7 bases map to TRBD1. Trimming at V came to 5 bases and at J to 7 bases, leaving 13 bases not matched to a gene. There are 15 residues in the CDR3. CDR1 is SEHNR and CDR2 is FQNEAQ in the germline V gene (reference sequence). CDR3 sequence: CASSPRGGGGIEAFF. The DNA of the CDR3 is TGTGCCAGCAGCCCCAGGGGGGGAGGGGGAATTGAAGCTTTCTTT.

The chain carries TRBV9 and TRBJ2-1, with 14 bases aligning to TRBD2. The germline gives CDR1 SGDLS, CDR2 YYNGEE. The CDR3 covers 17 residues. The trim removed 0 bases at V and 10 bases at J, leaving 9 bases unmatched. The CDR3 sequence is CASSVATGLAGVREQFF. CDR3 DNA sequence: TGTGCCAGCAGCGTAGCTACGGGACTAGCGGGAGTTCGAGAGCAGTTCTTC.

V usage is TRBV30 and J usage is TRBJ1-1, with D maybe TRBD1 (6 bases). Per germline, CDR1 GTSNPN and CDR2 SVGIG (reference sequence). The V end lost 3 bases, the J end lost 8 bases, and 16 bases lay between the germline ends. This CDR3 is built from 13 residues. The CDR3 protein is CAWSSGGSLEAFF. The CDR3, as DNA: TGTGCCTGGAGCTCGGGGGGCTCCCTCGAAGCTTTCTTT.

The chain recombines TRBV2 with TRBJ2-5, with a possible D match to TRBD2 (5 bases). Per germline, CDR1 SNHLY and CDR2 FYNNEI. This CDR3 is built from 13 residues. The V gene lost 9 bases and the J gene lost 3 bases, with 14 bases spanning the gap. The CDR3 bases are TGTGCCAGTAGCGCAAGCGACGAAGAGACCCAGTACTTC. This sequence encodes CASSASDEETQYF.

This chain links TRBV12-5 with TRBJ2-3; D call uncertain. Germline V gene lookup returns CDR1 LGHNT and CDR2 FRNRAP. This CDR3 spans 12 amino acids. V was trimmed by 5 bases and J by 6 bases, leaving 9 bases between them. The CDR3 DNA reads as TGTGCTAGTGGTCGGGTGGGGGATACGCAGTATTTT. It specifies CASGRVGDTQYF.